Reported below is one T cell receptor beta chain. Antigen unknown. The entry originates in a study of CD8 T cells in ankylosing spondylitis. Quantitative molecular-barcoded 5'-RACE generated the TCR beta libraries. Each CDR3 protein is one row after TCRdb ran MiXCR on the 5' RACE reads. The table has fewer than 200,000 distinct CDR3 sequences, around 20% seen once. Study results and limitations: With a CD8+ phenotype, disease-linked clones were relatively rare in peripheral blood.

Looked up from germline, CDR1 is SGHAT and CDR2 is FQDESV (reference sequence). Deletions cut 2 bases from V and 4 bases from J, with 8 bases between. The CDR3 is made up of 13 amino acids. This receptor was taken from a male donor with ankylosing spondylitis or in good health (not recorded which). The chain has TRBV11-1 and TRBJ1-1; unclear D gene. Sequencing was performed on blood, either unsorted or a sorted T cell fraction (not recorded which). The CDR3: CASSLWLGTEAFF. The CDR3 DNA sequence: TGTGCCAGCAGCTTATGGCTTGGCACTGAAGCTTTCTTT.